This TCR beta chain was obtained from a study of blood T cell repertoires in COVID-19. At the level of the study: COVID-19 samples collected from the United States, Italy and Spain covered acute and convalescent phases. T cells, B-cell-depleted T cells, or PBMCs provided the cDNA or gDNA that served as material.

Sequencing used immunoSEQ multiplex PCR; TCRdb keeps in-frame clones, though not all of them. The sample lists about 310,000 clones, under 90% occurring once. Self-reported history from a screening survey and questionnaire set each donor's cohort. Resolution of symptoms, clearance, or two negative PCRs was present in recovered Cohort 3 donors. Material for sequencing was PBMCs or T cells enriched from blood (not recorded which). The TCR comes from a woman under 40 who had recovered from COVID-19.

The chain's CDR3 is CASSHPLGGNENTIYF. DNA of the CDR3: TGTGCCAGCAGCCACCCACTGGGGGGGAATGAAAACACCATATATTTT. The chain joins TRBV4-2 to TRBJ1-3, with a tentative D call TRBD1 (5 bases). CDR3 length: 16 amino acids. Trimming stripped 3 bases from V and 6 bases from J, with 18 bases between. Germline V gives CDR1 LGHNA, CDR2 YNFKEQ.